The 11 T cell receptor beta chains below all came from one sample that was sequenced in a study of metastatic and nonmetastatic thyroid tumors. All patients were untreated before thyroid surgery. TCRdb re-clonotyped the PCR reads via MiXCR. Of about 20,000 clones listed, around 30% are singletons. The sample taken for sequencing was tumor tissue. Every receptor here comes from a female donor with papillary thyroid cancer or a benign thyroid nodule (not recorded which). Some clones in this sample may be carry-over from other donors' samples.

This clone came up many times. A much more abundant neighbour one base away suggests this may be a read error. The chain combines TRBV24-1 with TRBJ1-2, with no clear D. Per the germline V gene, CDR1 is KGHDR and CDR2 is SFDVKD. The CDR3 totals 11 residues. The CDR3 is CAASDPAGYTF. The CDR3, as DNA: TGTGCCGCCAGTGATCCGGCTGGCTACACCTTC.

Notes on this clone: Other DNA sequences in this specimen translate into the identical CDR3. The rearrangement joins TRBV3-1 to TRBJ2-7; 8 nucleotides agree with TRBD1. The J segment lost 2 bases and the V segment lost 3 bases, leaving 0 bases of the junction unmatched. The germline V gene has CDR1 LGHDT and CDR2 YNNKEL (reference sequence). The CDR3 is 13 amino acids. In DNA, the CDR3 is TGTGCCAGCAGCCAGGACAGGGCCTACGAGCAGTACTTC. It is translated as CASSQDRAYEQYF.

The genes are TRBV20-1 and TRBJ1-1, with 7 bases matching TRBD1. Germline V gene lookup returns CDR1 DFQATT and CDR2 SNEGSKA (reference sequence). The CDR3 runs to 13 residues. Trimming at V came to 2 bases and at J to 3 bases, leaving 3 bases not matched to a gene. In DNA, the CDR3 is TGCAGTGCTAGAAGTGACAGGGACACTGAAGCTTTCTTT. As protein: CSARSDRDTEAFF.

This clone was observed a few times. The chain combines TRBV30 with TRBJ1-2; no reliable D call. The germline gives CDR1 GTSNPN, CDR2 SVGIG (reference sequence). The CDR3 spans 12 residues. Trimming took off 4 bases at V and 0 bases at J, with 6 bases between the two ends. The CDR3 coding sequence is TGTGCCTGGACGTTAGCTAACTATGGCTACACCTTC. Its protein product is CAWTLANYGYTF. The whole variable domain, remainder taken from reference TRBV30 and TRBJ1-2, is SQTIHQWPATLVQPVGSPLSLECTVEGTSNPNLYWYRQAAGRGLQLLFYSVGIGQISSEVPQNLSASRPQDRQFILSSKKLLLSDSGFYLCAWTLANYGYTFGSGTRLTVV.

This chain uses TRBV24-1 with TRBJ1-1, with TRBD1 as a possible D gene (5 bases). The CDR3 has 12 residues. V was shortened by 4 bases and J by 13 bases, with 15 bases between the two germline ends. CDR1 and CDR2 from the germline V gene are KGHDR and SFDVKD. The CDR3 coding sequence is TGTGCCACCAGTGACGGACATGCGAAAGTTTTCTTT. It yields the protein CATSDGHAKVFF.

This clone appeared many times. The chain has TRBV20-1 and TRBJ1-1; D might be TRBD1 (5 bases). Germline assignment: CDR1 DFQATT and CDR2 SNEGSKA (reference sequence). The CDR3 loop spans 12 amino acids. V shed 5 bases and J shed 1 base, with 8 bases lying between them. CDR3 amino acids: CSAYDRNTEAFF. CDR3 in DNA: TGCAGTGCTTACGACAGGAACACTGAAGCTTTCTTT.

This clone was recorded many times. The chain links TRBV11-3 to TRBJ2-3; D possibly corresponds to TRBD2 (5 bases). Germline assignment: CDR1 SGHNT and CDR2 YENEEA. This CDR3 region has 13 residues. Trimming stripped 4 bases from V and 6 bases from J, with 11 bases between. In nucleotides, the CDR3 is TGTGCCAGCAGCTACGGGGTTTTGGATACGCAGTATTTT. Amino acid sequence: CASSYGVLDTQYF.

This chain links TRBV20-1 with TRBJ2-7; 10 bases align to TRBD2. The CDR3 is made up of 16 amino acids. In germline, CDR1 is DFQATT, CDR2 SNEGSKA (reference sequence). V lost 6 bases to trimming and J lost 5 bases; unmatched junction nucleotides: 16. The CDR3 DNA reads as TGCAGTGCGGAGAGAGGGAGCGGGAGGGCCCGTGACGAGCAGTACTTC. Amino acid sequence: CSAERGSGRARDEQYF.

This clone was seen ten or more times. J is TRBJ2-1 and V is TRBV25-1; 8 bases map to TRBD2. The CDR3 has 16 residues. The J segment lost 7 bases and the V segment lost 1 base, leaving 9 bases of the junction unmatched. Germline CDR1 reads MGHDK; CDR2 reads SYGVNS. Here the CDR3 reads CASSEFAPGGLNEQFF. CDR3 sequence (DNA): TGTGCCAGCAGTGAATTTGCCCCGGGAGGGTTAAATGAGCAGTTCTTC. The full variable domain, its missing parts supplied by reference TRBV25-1 and TRBJ2-1, is EADIYQTPRYLVIGTGKKITLECSQTMGHDKMYWYQQDPGMELHLIHYSYGVNSTEKGDLSSESTVSRIRTEHFPLTLESARPSHTSQYLCASSEFAPGGLNEQFFGPGTRLTVL.

In its sample, this clone is medium-sized. This chain links TRBV6-5 with TRBJ1-6; D is unresolved. Trimming pared 0 bases from V and 9 bases from J, leaving 12 bases between. There are 15 residues in the CDR3. Per the germline V gene, CDR1 is MNHEY and CDR2 is SVGAGI. CDR3 in DNA: TGTGCCAGCAGTTACTCCCCCACTCTGGGTTCACCCCTCCACTTT. The encoded protein is CASSYSPTLGSPLHF.

This clone came up once. V is TRBV5-1 and J is TRBJ1-2; TRBD1 is a possible D gene (6 bases). The V and J ends lost 4 bases and 4 bases respectively, with 17 bases between them. The CDR3 loop spans 15 amino acids. The germline V gene has CDR1 SGHRS and CDR2 YFSETQ. This CDR3 is CASSRTRGLGYGYTF. DNA for the CDR3: TGCGCCAGCAGCCGAACTCGGGGGCTTGGCTATGGCTACACCTTC.